The clone carrying this T cell receptor beta chain has a handful of counts. The record originates from a study of blood T cell repertoires in COVID-19. Study-level background: Sites in the United States, Italy and Spain provided acute and convalescent COVID-19 samples. T cells, B-cell-depleted T cells, or PBMCs provided the cDNA or gDNA that served as material.

Between the trimmed V and J ends, which lost 6 bases and 1 base, there was a span of 14 bases. Germline V gives CDR1 MNHEY, CDR2 SVGAGI. The CDR3 has 15 amino acids. Per the study methods: Using reference gene primer amplification, nucleated cell counts were estimated. Only in-frame clones appear in the TCRdb table, and some are missing; sequencing was by immunoSEQ multiplex PCR. The V and J calls and clone size are taken from that table; D and trimming were inferred from the DNA. The sample includes about 110,000 clones, about two thirds of them seen just once. Sequenced input: peripheral blood. This chain links TRBV6-5 with TRBJ2-3; D is unclear. This receptor was obtained from a middle-aged woman with acute or convalescent COVID-19. The CDR3 DNA reads as TGTGCCAGCAGCCCCTCCTACAGTCGCACAGATACGCAGTATTTT. Translating it yields CASSPSYSRTDTQYF.